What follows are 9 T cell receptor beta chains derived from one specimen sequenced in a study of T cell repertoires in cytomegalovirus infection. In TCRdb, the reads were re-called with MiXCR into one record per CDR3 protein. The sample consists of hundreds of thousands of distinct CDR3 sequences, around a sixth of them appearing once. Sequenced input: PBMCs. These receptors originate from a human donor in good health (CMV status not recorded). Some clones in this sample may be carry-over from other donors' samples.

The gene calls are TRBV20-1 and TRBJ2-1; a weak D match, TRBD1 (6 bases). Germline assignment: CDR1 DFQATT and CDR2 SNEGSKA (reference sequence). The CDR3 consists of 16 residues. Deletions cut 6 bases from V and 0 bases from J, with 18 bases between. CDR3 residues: CSAPVADRYSYNEQFF. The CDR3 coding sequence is TGCAGTGCCCCGGTGGCAGACAGGTACTCCTACAATGAGCAGTTCTTC.

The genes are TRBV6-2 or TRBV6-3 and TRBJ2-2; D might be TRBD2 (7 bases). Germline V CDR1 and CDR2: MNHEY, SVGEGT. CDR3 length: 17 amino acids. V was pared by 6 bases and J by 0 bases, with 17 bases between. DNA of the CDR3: TGTGCCAGCAGGAGGGGGGGGGGAGCTCCGAACACCGGGGAGCTGTTTTTT. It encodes CASRRGGGAPNTGELFF.

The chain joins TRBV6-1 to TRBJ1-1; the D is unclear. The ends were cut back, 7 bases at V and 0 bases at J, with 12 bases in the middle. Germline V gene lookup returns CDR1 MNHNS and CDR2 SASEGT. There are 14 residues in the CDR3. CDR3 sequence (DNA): TGTGCCAGCATGGAACCGTTCATGAACACTGAAGCTTTCTTT. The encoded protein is CASMEPFMNTEAFF.

The DNA for the CDR3 is TGTGCCAGCTCACCACCCAGCGTGGGGGGGCACTATGGCTACACCTTC. Amino acid sequence: CASSPPSVGGHYGYTF. The gene calls are TRBV18 and TRBJ1-2, with D maybe TRBD1 (6 bases). The CDR3 spans 16 residues. The germline CDR1 and CDR2 sequences are KGHSH and LQKENI. Trimming took off 0 bases at V and 3 bases at J, with 14 bases between the two ends.

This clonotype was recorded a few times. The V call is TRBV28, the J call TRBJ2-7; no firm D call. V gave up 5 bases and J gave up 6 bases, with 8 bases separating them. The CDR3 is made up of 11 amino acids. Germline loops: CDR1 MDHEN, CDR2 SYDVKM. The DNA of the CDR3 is TGTGCCAGCAGTCCCTACCTCGAGCAGTACTTC. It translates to CASSPYLEQYF. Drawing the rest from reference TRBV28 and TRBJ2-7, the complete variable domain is DVKVTQSSRYLVKRTGEKVFLECVQDMDHENMFWYRQDPGLGLRLIYFSYDVKMKEKGDIPEGYSVSREKKERFSLILESASTNQTSMYLCASSPYLEQYFGPGTRLTVT.

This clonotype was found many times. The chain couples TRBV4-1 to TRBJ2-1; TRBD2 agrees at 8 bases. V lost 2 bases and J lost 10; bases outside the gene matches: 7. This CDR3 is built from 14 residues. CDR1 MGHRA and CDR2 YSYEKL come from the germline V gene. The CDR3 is CASSQFGLAREQFF. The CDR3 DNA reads TGCGCCAGCAGCCAATTCGGACTAGCAAGAGAGCAGTTCTTC.

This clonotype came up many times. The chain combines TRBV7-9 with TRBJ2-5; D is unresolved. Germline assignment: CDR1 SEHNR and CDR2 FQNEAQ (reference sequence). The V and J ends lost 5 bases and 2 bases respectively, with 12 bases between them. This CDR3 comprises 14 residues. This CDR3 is CASSHTSEQETQYF. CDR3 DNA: TGTGCCAGCAGCCACACCAGCGAACAAGAGACCCAGTACTTC.

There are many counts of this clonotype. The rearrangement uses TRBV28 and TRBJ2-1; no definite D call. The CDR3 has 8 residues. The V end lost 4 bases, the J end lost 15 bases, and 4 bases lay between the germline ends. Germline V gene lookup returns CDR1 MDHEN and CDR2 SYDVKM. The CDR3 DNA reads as TGTGCCAGCAGTTCTCTGTTCTTC. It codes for CASSSLFF. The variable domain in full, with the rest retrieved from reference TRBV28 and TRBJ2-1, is DVKVTQSSRYLVKRTGEKVFLECVQDMDHENMFWYRQDPGLGLRLIYFSYDVKMKEKGDIPEGYSVSREKKERFSLILESASTNQTSMYLCASSSLFFGPGTRLTVL.

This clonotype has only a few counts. CDR3 loop: CASTVGRELFF. The CDR3 DNA reads TGTGCCAGCACCGTAGGTCGGGAACTGTTTTTT. The V call is TRBV6-1, the J call TRBJ1-4; D not resolved. The CDR3 covers 11 residues. Germline CDR1 MNHNS, CDR2 SASEGT. The V end lost 7 bases, the J end lost 12 bases, and 12 bases lay between the germline ends.